This paragraph covers one T cell receptor beta chain sequence. Its antigen target is currently unknown. No base qualities exist here, and no much larger clone lies one base off it. To prepare the library, the immunoSEQ multiplex PCR assay was applied. What TCRdb holds here is the immuneACCESS table cut down to in-frame rearrangements. Part of the clones is not present; checked against another copy, under half of the missing clones reflect an unresolved V gene, and the others are unexplained. This sample comprises approximately 40,000 clones, 92% of them detected only once. The biggest ten clones account for less than 0.9% of the sample. The data were taken from a study of T cell changes during pregnancy in multiple sclerosis (dated by TCRdb to the late 2010s). Background for the entire study: In women with multiple sclerosis, the researchers looked at how the T cell repertoire shifted as pregnancy progressed.

The germline V gene (reference sequence) sets CDR1 to SEHNR and CDR2 to FQNEAQ. Including the terminal cysteine and phenylalanine, the CDR3 comprises 17 residues. Only the CDR3 portion is preserved as DNA: 51 bases, with reading frame beginning at the first base. The germline V and J ends show losses of 5 bases and 0 bases respectively, and no gene match explains 7 bases of the junction. The receptor comes from a female donor with multiple sclerosis, enrolled in a pregnancy study. The sequence is built from TRBV7-9 and TRBJ2-3; 11 bases in the junction line up with TRBD1. The sequences come from CD4+ T cells from peripheral blood mononuclear cells, collected in the third trimester of pregnancy. CDR3 reads: CASSPRDRGGSTDTQYF. The DNA sequence reads TGTGCCAGCAGCCCCCGGGACAGGGGGGGTAGCACAGATACGCAGTATTTT.